A single sample is the source of the 8 T cell receptor beta chains below, sequenced in a study of T cell repertoires in cytomegalovirus infection. TCRdb processed the reads anew with MiXCR; each CDR3 protein has one entry. The table includes about 470,000 distinct CDR3 sequences, about 42% detected once. No cognate antigen is known for these TCRs. Material: cultured PBMCs, obtained from culture after CMV antigen stimulation. Source of these receptors: a human donor in good health (CMV status not recorded). Some clones in this sample may be carry-over from other donors' samples.

CDR3 nucleotides: TGTGCCAGCAGTTTAGGTAGGGGTGGGCAGCCCCAGCATTTT. Protein product: CASSLGRGGQPQHF. The chain employs TRBV28 and TRBJ1-5; D is perhaps TRBD1 (5 bases). Germline V CDR1 and CDR2: MDHEN, SYDVKM. The length of the CDR3 is 14 residues. V was clipped by 2 bases and J by 7 bases, with 12 bases between them.

This clonotype was recorded a few times. This chain uses TRBV7-2 with TRBJ2-5; 13 nucleotides align to TRBD2. Looked up from germline, CDR1 is SGHTA and CDR2 is FQGNSA. The CDR3 has 15 amino acids. V trimming: 5 bases; J trimming: 9 bases; junction bases outside the gene matches: 9. In DNA, the CDR3 is TGTGCCAGCAGCCTCCGCCGGACTAGCGGGAGTTCCCAGTACTTC. It is translated as CASSLRRTSGSSQYF.

This clonotype appeared many times. The chain links TRBV7-2 to TRBJ1-1; D perhaps matches TRBD1 (5 bases). Germline values: CDR1 SGHTA, CDR2 FQGNSA. The CDR3 has 14 amino acids. V was shortened by 5 bases and J by 8 bases, with 18 bases between the two germline ends. CDR3 coding DNA: TGTGCCAGCAGCCACGACAGCACTGGGATAGAAGCTTTCTTT. Amino acids: CASSHDSTGIEAFF.

This clonotype was found a few times. The rearrangement joins TRBV7-2 to TRBJ2-2; D possibly uses TRBD1 or TRBD2 (6 bases each). Germline values: CDR1 SGHTA, CDR2 FQGNSA. V was pared by 3 bases and J by 5 bases, with 13 bases between. CDR3 length equals 15 residues. CDR3 sequence (DNA): TGTGCCAGCAGCTTCATAAAGGGGGGAACCGGGGAGCTGTTTTTT. As protein: CASSFIKGGTGELFF.

This rearrangement joins TRBV2 to TRBJ1-1; no reliable D call. V was pared by 4 bases and J by 3 bases, with 12 bases between. CDR3 size: 14 residues. CDR1 is SNHLY, CDR2 FYNNEI, per germline. In nucleotides, the CDR3 is TGTGCCAGCAGTGGGCAGAGAGATTACACTGAAGCTTTCTTT. Its protein product is CASSGQRDYTEAFF.

This clonotype was seen a handful of times. The chain joins TRBV20-1 to TRBJ2-1; 8 nucleotides line up with TRBD2. Germline V gene sequence: CDR1 DFQATT, CDR2 SNEGSKA (reference sequence). The CDR3 consists of 16 residues. V shed 0 bases and J 6 bases; nucleotides not matched to a gene: 10. The CDR3 loop is CSARDGRELAGNEQFF. For the CDR3, the DNA is TGCAGTGCTAGAGACGGCAGGGAGCTAGCGGGCAATGAGCAGTTCTTC.

This clonotype was counted a few times. The rearrangement links TRBV7-9 to TRBJ2-5; maybe TRBD1 (6 bases). The germline CDR1 and CDR2 sequences are SEHNR and FQNEAQ (reference sequence). Trimming removed 5 bases from V and 6 bases from J, with 19 bases in between. The CDR3 spans 15 residues. The CDR3 DNA follows: TGTGCCAGCAGCCAGGGGCAGGGATGGAAAAAGACCCAGTACTTC. The encoded protein is CASSQGQGWKKTQYF. The full variable domain, rest sourced from reference TRBV7-9 and TRBJ2-5, is DTGVSQNPRHKITKRGQNVTFRCDPISEHNRLYWYRQTLGQGPEFLTYFQNEAQLEKSRLLSDRFSAERPKGSFSTLEIQRTEQGDSAMYLCASSQGQGWKKTQYFGPGTRLLVL.

The chain uses TRBV27 and TRBJ2-5; D possibly uses TRBD1 or TRBD2 (6 bases each). Trimming shortened V by 3 bases and J by 6 bases, and 17 bases separated the two germline ends. Germline V CDR1 and CDR2: MNHEY, SMNVEV (reference sequence). This CDR3 spans 15 amino acids. In DNA, the CDR3 is TGTGCCAGCAGTTTGAGGGGGAGGATGAGGAAGACCCAGTACTTC. Its protein product is CASSLRGRMRKTQYF.